The sequence of this T cell receptor (beta chain) was determined in a study of blood T cell repertoires in COVID-19. Study at large: Whether acute or convalescent, the COVID-19 samples came from the United States, Italy and Spain. PBMCs, B-cell-depleted T cells, or T cells were the source of the cDNA or gDNA that made up the material.

Per the authors' pipeline: It was from reference gene primer amplification that nucleated cell counts were estimated. TCRdb keeps only in-frame clones here, not all; method: immunoSEQ multiplex PCR. V, J and clone size reflect that table, while D and trimming were determined from the DNA. The sample consists of 200,000 to 300,000 clones, approximately 86% of them appearing once. V was shortened by 4 bases and J by 0 bases, with 12 bases between the two germline ends. The CDR3 is made up of 16 amino acids. Germline CDR1 reads KGHSH; CDR2 reads LQKENI. The clonotype comes from a woman aged 55-69 years with active or convalescent COVID-19. The chain links TRBV18 to TRBJ2-2; tentative D call: TRBD1 (6 bases). Sequencing used peripheral blood. The CDR3 nucleotides are TGTGCCAGCTCACAACGGACAGAGACGAACACCGGGGAGCTGTTTTTT. Residues: CASSQRTETNTGELFF.